This T cell receptor (beta chain) was identified in a study of cytomegalovirus exposure and HLA in healthy donors. CDR3 length: 13 residues. V was trimmed by 5 bases and J by 4 bases, leaving 10 bases between them. CDR1 is MDHEN, CDR2 SYDVKM, per germline. Study findings and constraints: Among TCR beta chains, those listed as cytomegalovirus-associated numbered 164. In vitro confirmation showed a few CMV-associated chains to be CMV antigen specific.

In the PCR, 60 Vbeta and 13 Jbeta primers were used. Some clones are missing from TCRdb's copy, which holds only in-frame ones; the method was immunoSEQ multiplex PCR. This table has some 88,000 clones, about 67% appearing once. Notes on this clone: Its antigen is unidentified.

This receptor was taken from a woman under 30 in good health and CMV-seropositive. The source material was PBMCs. V and J are TRBV28 and TRBJ2-3, with a tentative D call TRBD1 (5 bases). CDR3 DNA: TGTGCCAGCAGTCCAGGGCAAGCAGATACGCAGTATTTT. This translates into CASSPGQADTQYF.